This T cell receptor beta chain is from a study of CD8 T cells in ankylosing spondylitis. The CDR3 consists of 15 residues. Germline lookup yields CDR1 DFQATT and CDR2 SNEGSKA (reference sequence). Trimming cost V 4 bases and J 6 bases, with 21 bases left between them. Quantitative 5'-RACE with molecular barcodes generated TCR beta libraries. TCRdb re-called the 5' RACE reads with MiXCR, one entry per CDR3 protein. The sample lists about 540,000 distinct CDR3 sequences, 12% occurring once. This clonotype has ten or more counts. The antigen is unknown. Study observations and caveats: There were earlier reports of some motif variants in reactive arthritis synovial fluid and blood. Apparently characteristic of ankylosing spondylitis blood was a TCR beta motif (about 8 highly homologous variants).

The chain carries TRBV20-1 and TRBJ1-2; TRBD1 might be the D (6 bases). The receptor was derived from a male donor with ankylosing spondylitis. Sequenced material: blood, either unsorted or a sorted T cell fraction (not recorded which). The CDR3 region is CSATSRTAPMDGYTF. The CDR3 DNA sequence: TGCAGTGCTACTTCCCGGACAGCTCCTATGGATGGCTACACCTTC.